The 23 T cell receptor beta chains below all came from one sample that was sequenced in a study of blood T cell repertoires in COVID-19. Assay used: immunoSEQ multiplex PCR; TCRdb lists only in-frame clones, some missing. The sample contains 90,000 or so clones, roughly 77% of which appear only once. The specimen was peripheral blood. These receptors originate from a human donor in a cohort sampled during active COVID-19.

This clone has only a few counts. The chain links TRBV29-1 to TRBJ2-5; maybe TRBD2 (5 bases). Between the trimmed V and J ends, which lost 3 bases and 5 bases, there was a span of 10 bases. CDR1 SQVTM and CDR2 ANQGSEA come from the germline V gene. This CDR3 comprises 12 residues. The CDR3: CSVDAERETQYF. CDR3 DNA: TGCAGCGTTGATGCAGAGCGGGAGACCCAGTACTTC.

The chain uses TRBV5-1 and TRBJ2-1; 10 positions agree with TRBD2. Per germline, CDR1 SGHRS and CDR2 YFSETQ. Trimming removed 2 bases from V and 4 bases from J; junction bases left unmatched: 6. This CDR3 is 16 amino acids long. CDR3 DNA sequence: TGCGCCAGCAGCTTTGATGGGACTAGCGAGTACAATGAGCAGTTCTTC. It encodes CASSFDGTSEYNEQFF.

This clone was seen a handful of times. The rearrangement joins TRBV6-5 to TRBJ1-2, with D perhaps TRBD1 (6 bases). Germline V CDR1 and CDR2: MNHEY, SVGAGI. Trimming left V 8 bases short and J 6 bases short, with 13 bases between. The CDR3 covers 12 residues. CDR3 loop: CASLPGEDGYTF. The CDR3 DNA is TGTGCCAGCTTGCCAGGGGAAGATGGCTACACCTTC.

This chain links TRBV2 with TRBJ2-5; the D gene is possibly TRBD1 (5 bases). The ends were cut back, 4 bases at V and 5 bases at J, with 14 bases in the middle. The CDR3 totals 14 residues. CDR1 is SNHLY, CDR2 FYNNEI, per germline. Written as DNA, the CDR3 is TGTGCCAGCAGTGCCCAGGGCGGACGGGAGACCCAGTACTTC. It codes for CASSAQGGRETQYF.

The V and J genes are TRBV7-9 and TRBJ2-7, with D possibly TRBD1 on 6 matching bases. V was pared by 2 bases and J by 3 bases, with 14 bases between. This CDR3 is built from 15 residues. Germline CDR1 is SEHNR and CDR2 is FQNEAQ (reference sequence). CDR3 amino acids: CASSLYRDTYYEQYF. Written as DNA, the CDR3 is TGTGCCAGCAGCTTATACCGGGACACCTACTACGAGCAGTACTTC.

The chain carries TRBV9 and TRBJ1-4, with D perhaps TRBD1 (5 bases). The CDR3 has 17 residues. Deletions cut 0 bases from V and 1 base from J, with 13 bases between. Per germline, CDR1 SGDLS and CDR2 YYNGEE. The DNA of the CDR3 is TGTGCCAGCAGCGTAGTACCAGGGAGGTTAACTAATGAAAAACTGTTTTTT. Translation: CASSVVPGRLTNEKLFF.

Only a few counts were recorded for this clone. V is TRBV5-1 and J is TRBJ2-3; TRBD2 might be the D (5 bases). The CDR3 runs to 16 residues. Germline V gene sequence: CDR1 SGHRS, CDR2 YFSETQ. V was pared by 5 bases and J by 6 bases, with 22 bases between. As DNA, the CDR3 is TGCGCCAGCAGTGTTAGCGCACACCCTGCAGCGGATACGCAGTATTTT. Translated: CASSVSAHPAADTQYF.

The chain is built from TRBV6-1 and TRBJ1-2; TRBD1 matches 8 bases. The ends lost 0 bases at V and 8 bases at J; junction bases unmatched: 2. The CDR3 length is 13 residues. Germline CDR1 reads MNHNS; CDR2 reads SASEGT. Here the CDR3 reads CASSEAAGGGYTF. The CDR3 coding sequence is TGTGCCAGCAGTGAAGCTGCAGGGGGCGGCTACACCTTC.

The rearrangement uses TRBV5-1 and TRBJ2-1, with 7 positions matching TRBD2. Trimming at V came to 3 bases and at J to 6 bases, leaving 12 bases not matched to a gene. The CDR3 sequence is 16 residues long. Germline loops: CDR1 SGHRS, CDR2 YFSETQ. The CDR3 region has the DNA TGCGCCAGCAGCTACCTGGCGGGAGAGGTGGGCAATGAGCAGTTCTTC. It yields the protein CASSYLAGEVGNEQFF.

The chain carries TRBV19 and TRBJ2-5; TRBD1 matches at 7 bases. Germline V lookup: CDR1 LNHDA, CDR2 SQIVND (reference sequence). This CDR3 has 13 residues. V was clipped by 9 bases and J by 5 bases; unmatched bases: 9. The CDR3, as DNA: TGTGCCAGCAGTCAGGGGGACCGGGAGACCCAGTACTTC. It codes for CASSQGDRETQYF. Together with reference TRBV19 and TRBJ2-5, the CDR3 gives the full variable domain: DGGITQSPKYLFRKEGQNVTLSCEQNLNHDAMYWYRQDPGQGLRLIYYSQIVNDFQKGDIAEGYSVSREKKESFPLTVTSAQKNPTAFYLCASSQGDRETQYFGPGTRLLVL.

The chain links TRBV28 to TRBJ1-4, with TRBD1 identical over 7 bases. Germline lookup yields CDR1 MDHEN and CDR2 SYDVKM. The V gene end was trimmed by 8 bases and the J gene end by 8 bases; junction bases not matched to a gene: 11. The CDR3 sequence is 14 residues long. CDR3 DNA sequence: TGTGCCAGCGGACTTCCGGGACAGTGGGAAAAACTGTTTTTT. Protein product: CASGLPGQWEKLFF.

This rearrangement joins TRBV5-6 to TRBJ2-5; the D is unclear. Trimming took 4 bases from V and 5 from J, leaving 12 bases between them. Germline CDR1 SGHDT, CDR2 YYEEEE. There are 13 residues in the CDR3. The CDR3 DNA follows: TGTGCCAGCAGCATCAGAGGCCCGGAGACCCAGTACTTC. Protein: CASSIRGPETQYF.

This chain links TRBV28 with TRBJ2-1; weak D call: TRBD1 (6 bases). Trimming took 2 bases from V and 12 from J, leaving 20 bases between them. From germline, CDR1 is MDHEN and CDR2 SYDVKM. This CDR3 has 15 amino acids. This CDR3 reads CASSLTQSRGRGQFF. The DNA for the CDR3 is TGTGCCAGCAGTTTAACCCAATCAAGGGGGAGAGGGCAGTTCTTC.

The rearrangement links TRBV7-9 to TRBJ2-1; 13 nucleotides match TRBD2. There are 16 residues in the CDR3. Germline values: CDR1 SEHNR, CDR2 FQNEAQ (reference sequence). V dropped 5 bases and J dropped 3; count of bases not matched to a gene: 4. CDR3 region: CASSGGLAGIYNEQFF. The CDR3 bases are TGTGCCAGCAGCGGGGGACTAGCGGGAATCTACAATGAGCAGTTCTTC. The variable domain in full, with the rest retrieved from reference TRBV7-9 and TRBJ2-1, is DTGVSQNPRHKITKRGQNVTFRCDPISEHNRLYWYRQTLGQGPEFLTYFQNEAQLEKSRLLSDRFSAERPKGSFSTLEIQRTEQGDSAMYLCASSGGLAGIYNEQFFGPGTRLTVL.

The chain links TRBV18 to TRBJ1-3; D is undetermined. The V and J ends lost 0 bases and 8 bases respectively, with 8 bases between them. From germline, CDR1 is KGHSH and CDR2 LQKENI. The CDR3 has 13 amino acids. The CDR3 is CASSPPTRDTIYF. Written as DNA, the CDR3 is TGTGCCAGCTCACCACCGACGAGGGACACCATATATTTT.

The V gene is TRBV19, the J gene TRBJ1-2, with 9 positions matching TRBD1. Losses at the gene ends were 1 base for V and 13 bases for J; bases not matched to a gene: 7. The length of the CDR3 is 13 residues. Looked up from germline, CDR1 is LNHDA and CDR2 is SQIVND (reference sequence). The CDR3 reads CASSIGDRDRCTF. The CDR3 coding sequence is TGTGCCAGTAGTATAGGGGACAGGGATCGATGCACCTTC.

This clone has only a few counts. The chain joins TRBV7-9 to TRBJ2-2; D possibly corresponds to TRBD2 (5 bases). V was trimmed by 2 bases and J by 2 bases, leaving 21 bases between them. The CDR3 contains 19 residues. Germline V gene sequence: CDR1 SEHNR, CDR2 FQNEAQ (reference sequence). CDR3 coding DNA: TGTGCCAGCAGCTTATCTCAAGGTTACGGGGATTTAAACACCGGGGAGCTGTTTTTT. It encodes CASSLSQGYGDLNTGELFF.

The chain links TRBV19 to TRBJ1-3; TRBD1 is a possible D gene (5 bases). The V gene's germline CDR1 is LNHDA and CDR2 SQIVND (reference sequence). Trimming shortened V by 8 bases and J by 0 bases, and 14 bases separated the two germline ends. The CDR3 has 15 amino acids. The CDR3 DNA reads TGTGCCAGTCACGACAGACCGTTCTCTGGAAACACCATATATTTT. Amino acids: CASHDRPFSGNTIYF.

This clone was recorded once. V usage is TRBV11-3 and J usage is TRBJ2-5; TRBD2 is a possible D gene (7 bases). Trimming cost V 5 bases and J 5 bases, with 21 bases left between them. CDR1 and CDR2 from the germline V gene are SGHNT and YENEEA. The CDR3 extends over 16 amino acids. The CDR3 loop is CASSTSTGRGGETQYF. The CDR3 nucleotides are TGTGCCAGCAGCACCAGTACAGGGAGGGGGGGCGAGACCCAGTACTTC.

The CDR3 DNA reads as TGTGCCAGCTCACTAATACTAGCGGGAACAGATACGCAGTATTTT. This translates into CASSLILAGTDTQYF. The genes are TRBV18 and TRBJ2-3, with TRBD2 matching over 10 bases. The V gene's germline CDR1 is KGHSH and CDR2 LQKENI. V lost 4 bases, J lost 3 bases, and 4 bases stayed unmatched. The CDR3 consists of 15 residues.

This clone has a single count. This chain uses TRBV19 with TRBJ2-3; 13 nucleotides line up with TRBD2. Germline assignment: CDR1 LNHDA and CDR2 SQIVND (reference sequence). The CDR3 is 14 residues long. V lost 3 bases, J lost 12 bases, and 6 bases stayed unmatched. The CDR3 protein is CASSILTSGRAQYF. CDR3 DNA sequence: TGTGCCAGTAGTATTCTAACTAGCGGGAGGGCCCAGTATTTT.

The CDR3 loop reads CASGPGTSASTDTQYF. The CDR3 nucleotides are TGTGCTAGTGGCCCCGGGACTAGCGCTAGCACAGATACGCAGTATTTT. This chain connects TRBV12-5 to TRBJ2-3; 10 nucleotides line up with TRBD2. V gave up 6 bases and J gave up 0 bases; unmatched junction bases: 6. There are 16 residues in the CDR3. Germline CDR1 and CDR2: LGHNT and FRNRAP.

This chain connects TRBV27 to TRBJ2-1, with 8 positions matching TRBD2. J lost 11 bases, V lost 5 bases, and 11 bases had no gene match. The CDR3 totals 14 residues. Germline V gene data show CDR1 as MNHEY and CDR2 as SMNVEV (reference sequence). For the CDR3, the DNA is TGTGCCAGCAGTCCCGAGGTAGTAGCGGGGCAGCAGTTCTTC. Translation gives CASSPEVVAGQQFF.